The 9 T cell receptor beta chains below all came from one sample that was sequenced in a study of OX40 agonist ivuxolimab in advanced cancers. The method was immunoSEQ multiplex PCR; TCRdb's version includes in-frame clones alone and lacks a portion of them. Among under 90,000 clones listed, roughly 86% were seen once. Sequencing used CD4+ or CD8+ T cells sorted from blood, obtained in a trial of the OX40 agonist ivuxolimab. These receptors were taken from an adult with an advanced solid tumor such as melanoma, head and neck, liver or kidney cancer.

The chain links TRBV19 to TRBJ1-4; possibly TRBD1 for D (5 bases). Germline V gives CDR1 LNHDA, CDR2 SQIVND (reference sequence). Between the trimmed V and J ends, which lost 6 bases and 8 bases, there was a span of 22 bases. The CDR3 totals 16 residues. CDR3 coding DNA: TGTGCCAGTAGCAAAGAGGGGTTGAGGGTCGGCGAAAAACTGTTTTTT. This sequence encodes CASSKEGLRVGEKLFF.

This clone was counted a single time. This chain joins TRBV7-9 and TRBJ1-3; possibly TRBD1 for D (5 bases). Trimming left V 5 bases short and J 2 bases short, with 13 bases between. This CDR3 comprises 15 residues. Germline V CDR1 and CDR2: SEHNR, FQNEAQ (reference sequence). The CDR3 is CASSLQGRAGNTIYF. The CDR3 bases are TGTGCCAGCAGCCTCCAGGGAAGGGCTGGAAACACCATATATTTT.

This rearrangement joins TRBV6-6 to TRBJ2-5; D not resolved. The V and J ends lost 5 bases and 2 bases respectively, with 6 bases between them. CDR3 length: 12 residues. Germline V CDR1 and CDR2: MNHNY, SVGAGI (reference sequence). The CDR3 sequence: CASSTTQETQYF. Written as DNA, the CDR3 is TGTGCCAGCAGTACGACACAAGAGACCCAGTACTTC.

The chain recombines TRBV5-8 with TRBJ2-7; TRBD1 aligns across 10 bases. Germline CDR1 is SGHTS and CDR2 is YDEGEE. The CDR3 sequence is 14 residues long. Trimming at V came to 3 bases and at J to 2 bases, leaving 2 bases not matched to a gene. The CDR3, as DNA: TGTGCCAGCAGCTCCGGGACAGGGGCCTACGAGCAGTACTTC. Translating it yields CASSSGTGAYEQYF.

This chain links TRBV2 with TRBJ1-2, with D hard to call. This CDR3 has 13 amino acids. V dropped 7 bases and J dropped 3 bases, with 12 bases sitting between them. The germline V gene encodes CDR1 SNHLY and CDR2 FYNNEI. The DNA for the CDR3 is TGTGCCAGCATCAAAGAGGTTTACTATGGCTACACCTTC. Its translation is CASIKEVYYGYTF.

This clone was detected once. V gene TRBV7-9 combines with J gene TRBJ1-3; D unresolved. The V and J ends lost 1 base and 0 bases respectively, with 7 bases between them. Germline V gene data show CDR1 as SEHNR and CDR2 as FQNEAQ (reference sequence). This CDR3 is 15 amino acids long. The CDR3 coding sequence is TGTGCCAGCAGCTTAGGACCGCACTCTGGAAACACCATATATTTT. It is translated as CASSLGPHSGNTIYF.

This rearrangement joins TRBV7-9 to TRBJ2-7, with D possibly TRBD1 on 6 matching bases. The V gene lost 5 bases and the J gene lost 2 bases, with 10 bases spanning the gap. The CDR3 runs to 13 residues. In germline, CDR1 is SEHNR, CDR2 FQNEAQ (reference sequence). In nucleotides, the CDR3 is TGTGCCAGCAGCCCCCCAGGGGCCTACGAGCAGTACTTC. It specifies CASSPPGAYEQYF.

This clone has a handful of counts. The chain links TRBV5-1 to TRBJ2-5; D call uncertain. The CDR3 sequence is 14 residues long. Germline assignment: CDR1 SGHRS and CDR2 YFSETQ. The V and J ends lost 4 bases and 0 bases respectively, with 10 bases between them. CDR3 coding DNA: TGCGCCAGCAGCATATCCCGGCACCAAGAGACCCAGTACTTC. Its protein product is CASSISRHQETQYF.

The V gene is TRBV4-1, the J gene TRBJ1-2; D might be TRBD1 (5 bases). The V gene's germline CDR1 is MGHRA and CDR2 YSYEKL. The V end lost 3 bases, the J end lost 5 bases, and 19 bases lay between the germline ends. The CDR3 has 16 residues. This CDR3 reads CASSQGLGRTDYGYTF. Written as DNA, the CDR3 is TGCGCCAGCAGCCAGGGACTGGGACGGACCGATTATGGCTACACCTTC.